The present T cell receptor (beta chain) was sequenced within a study of blood T cells in healthy people across ages. Study conclusions and caveats: Strongly correlated with naive T cell percentage was TCR beta diversity.

This CDR3 contains 13 residues. Trimming shortened V by 3 bases and J by 4 bases, and 7 bases separated the two germline ends. CDR1 is SGHAT and CDR2 is FQNNGV in the germline V gene. For the second PCR, which ran for 7 to 11 cycles, a sample-barcoded 5' primer and a J-beta primer mix were used. Each single sample gave us at least 2.5 million CDR3-containing paired-end reads. Via MiXCR, TCRdb re-called the 5' RACE reads, giving one row per CDR3 protein. The repertoire holds under 2 million distinct CDR3 sequences, with almost 35% as singletons. As regards this clonotype: The antigen is undetermined.

The material sequenced was blood. The chain links TRBV11-2 to TRBJ1-3; D remains ambiguous. The receptor was derived from a woman aged 25 to 39 in good health. CDR3 bases: TGTGCCAGCAGCTTGGGGAAGGGAAACACCATATATTTT. It yields the protein CASSLGKGNTIYF.